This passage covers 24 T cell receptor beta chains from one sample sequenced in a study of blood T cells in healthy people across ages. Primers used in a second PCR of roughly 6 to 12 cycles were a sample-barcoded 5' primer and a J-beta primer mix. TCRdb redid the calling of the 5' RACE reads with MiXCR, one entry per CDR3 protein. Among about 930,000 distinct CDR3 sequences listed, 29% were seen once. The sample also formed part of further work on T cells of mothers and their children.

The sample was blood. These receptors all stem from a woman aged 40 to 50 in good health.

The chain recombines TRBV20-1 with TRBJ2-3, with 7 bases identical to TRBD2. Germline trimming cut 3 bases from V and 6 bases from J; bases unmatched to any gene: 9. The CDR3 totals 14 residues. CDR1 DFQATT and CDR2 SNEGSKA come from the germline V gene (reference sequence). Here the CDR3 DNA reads TGCAGTGCTAGCCTCGGCGGGGGTGTCGATACGCAGTATTTT. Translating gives CSASLGGGVDTQYF.

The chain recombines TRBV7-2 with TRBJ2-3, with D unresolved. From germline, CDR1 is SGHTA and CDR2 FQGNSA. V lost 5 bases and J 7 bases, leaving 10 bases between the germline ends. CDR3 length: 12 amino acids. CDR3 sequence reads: CASSGSRNTQYF. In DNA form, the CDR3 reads TGTGCCAGCAGCGGTTCTAGAAATACGCAGTATTTT.

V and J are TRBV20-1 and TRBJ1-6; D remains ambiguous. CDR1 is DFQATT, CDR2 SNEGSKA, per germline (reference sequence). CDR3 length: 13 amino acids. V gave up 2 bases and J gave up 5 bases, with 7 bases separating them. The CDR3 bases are TGCAGTGCTAGACAGGCGAATAATTCACCCCTCCACTTT. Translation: CSARQANNSPLHF.

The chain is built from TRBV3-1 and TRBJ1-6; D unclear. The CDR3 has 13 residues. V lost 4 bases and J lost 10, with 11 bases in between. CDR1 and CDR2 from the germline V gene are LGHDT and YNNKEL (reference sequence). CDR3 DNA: TGTGCCAGCAGCCCAAGACGGCAGTCACCCCTCCACTTT. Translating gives CASSPRRQSPLHF.

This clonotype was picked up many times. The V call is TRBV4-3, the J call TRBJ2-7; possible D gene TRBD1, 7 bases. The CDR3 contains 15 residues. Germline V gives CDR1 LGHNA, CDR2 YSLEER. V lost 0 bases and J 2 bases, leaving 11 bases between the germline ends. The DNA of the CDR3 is TGCGCCAGCAGCCAAGATGTCAGGGGGGCCTACGAGCAGTACTTC. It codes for CASSQDVRGAYEQYF.

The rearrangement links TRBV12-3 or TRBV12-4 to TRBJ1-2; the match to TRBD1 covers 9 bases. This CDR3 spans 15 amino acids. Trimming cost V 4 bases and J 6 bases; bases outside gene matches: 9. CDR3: CASSSSRQGDHGYTF. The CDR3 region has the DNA TGTGCCAGCAGTTCCTCCCGACAGGGGGATCATGGCTACACCTTC.

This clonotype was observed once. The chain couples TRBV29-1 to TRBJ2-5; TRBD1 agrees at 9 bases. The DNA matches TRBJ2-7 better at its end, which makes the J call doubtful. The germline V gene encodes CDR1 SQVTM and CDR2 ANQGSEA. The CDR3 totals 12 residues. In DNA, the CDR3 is TGCAGCCTGGGACAGGGAATCTACGAGCAGTACTTC. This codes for CSLGQGIYEQYF.

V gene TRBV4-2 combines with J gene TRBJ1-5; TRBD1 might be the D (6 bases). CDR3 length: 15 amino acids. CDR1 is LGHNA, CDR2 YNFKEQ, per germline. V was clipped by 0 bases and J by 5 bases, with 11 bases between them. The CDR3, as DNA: TGTGCCAGCAGCCAAGATCCGGGGGGCTATCAGCCCCAGCATTTT. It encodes CASSQDPGGYQPQHF.

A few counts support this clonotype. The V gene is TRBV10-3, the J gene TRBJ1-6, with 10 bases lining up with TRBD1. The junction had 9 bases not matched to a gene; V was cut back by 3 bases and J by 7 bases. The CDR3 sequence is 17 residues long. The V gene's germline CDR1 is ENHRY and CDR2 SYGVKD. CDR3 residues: CAISDPGQGSYNSPLHF. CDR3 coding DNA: TGTGCCATCAGTGACCCGGGACAGGGGTCGTACAATTCACCCCTCCACTTT.

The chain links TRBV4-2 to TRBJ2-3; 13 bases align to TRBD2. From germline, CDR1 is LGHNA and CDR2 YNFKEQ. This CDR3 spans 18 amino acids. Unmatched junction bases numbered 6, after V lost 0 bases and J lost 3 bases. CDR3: CASSQDPLGLAGTDTQYF. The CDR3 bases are TGTGCCAGCAGCCAAGATCCCCTGGGACTAGCGGGGACAGATACGCAGTATTTT.

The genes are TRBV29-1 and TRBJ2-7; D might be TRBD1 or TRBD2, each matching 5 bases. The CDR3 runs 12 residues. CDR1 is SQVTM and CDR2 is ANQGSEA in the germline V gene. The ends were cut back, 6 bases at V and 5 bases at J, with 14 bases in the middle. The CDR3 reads CSVTSGTHEQYF. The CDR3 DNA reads TGCAGCGTCACCAGTGGGACCCACGAGCAGTACTTC.

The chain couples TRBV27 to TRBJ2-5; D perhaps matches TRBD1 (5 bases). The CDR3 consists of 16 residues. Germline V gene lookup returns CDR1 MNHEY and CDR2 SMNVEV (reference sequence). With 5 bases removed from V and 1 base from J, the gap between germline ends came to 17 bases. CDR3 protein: CASSPTPRQFQETQYF. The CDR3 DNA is TGTGCCAGCAGTCCGACTCCGAGACAGTTCCAAGAGACCCAGTACTTC.

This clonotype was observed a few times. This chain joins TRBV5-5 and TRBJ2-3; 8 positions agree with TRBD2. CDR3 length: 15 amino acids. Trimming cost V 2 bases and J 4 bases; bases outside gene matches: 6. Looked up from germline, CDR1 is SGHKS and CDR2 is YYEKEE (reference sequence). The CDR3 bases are TGTGCCAGCAGCTTACGGGGGGGGGATCCAGATACGCAGTATTTT. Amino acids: CASSLRGGDPDTQYF.

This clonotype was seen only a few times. The CDR3 protein is CATSREGHSSGNTIYF. DNA of the CDR3: TGTGCCACCAGCAGAGAGGGACACAGCTCTGGAAACACCATATATTTT. The rearrangement links TRBV15 to TRBJ1-3, with TRBD1 as a possible D gene (6 bases). In germline, CDR1 is LNHNV, CDR2 YYDKDF (reference sequence). Between the trimmed V and J ends, which lost 0 bases and 0 bases, there was a span of 9 bases. There are 16 residues in the CDR3.

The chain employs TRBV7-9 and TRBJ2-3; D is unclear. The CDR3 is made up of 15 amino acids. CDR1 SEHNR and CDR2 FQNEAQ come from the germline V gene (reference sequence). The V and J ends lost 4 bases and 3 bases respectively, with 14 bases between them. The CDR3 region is CASSSSGPGTDTQYF. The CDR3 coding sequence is TGTGCCAGCAGCTCCTCCGGGCCCGGAACAGATACGCAGTATTTT.

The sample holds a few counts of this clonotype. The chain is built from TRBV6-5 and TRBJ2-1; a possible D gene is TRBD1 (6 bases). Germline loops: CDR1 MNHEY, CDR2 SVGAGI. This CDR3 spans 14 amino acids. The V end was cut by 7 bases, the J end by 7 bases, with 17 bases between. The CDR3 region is CASTPGQGPNEQFF. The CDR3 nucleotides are TGTGCCAGCACCCCGGGACAAGGACCGAATGAGCAGTTCTTC.

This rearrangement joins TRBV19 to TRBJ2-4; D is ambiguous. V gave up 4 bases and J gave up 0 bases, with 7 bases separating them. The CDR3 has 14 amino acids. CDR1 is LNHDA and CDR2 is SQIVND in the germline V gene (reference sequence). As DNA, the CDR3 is TGTGCCAGTAGTAGTGCTCTAGCCAAAAACATTCAGTACTTC. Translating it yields CASSSALAKNIQYF.

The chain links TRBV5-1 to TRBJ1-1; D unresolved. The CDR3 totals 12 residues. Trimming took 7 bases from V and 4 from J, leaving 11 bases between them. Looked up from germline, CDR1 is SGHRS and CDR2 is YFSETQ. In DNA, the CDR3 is TGCGCCAGCTTCGGTTCCCCCACTGAAGCTTTCTTT. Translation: CASFGSPTEAFF.

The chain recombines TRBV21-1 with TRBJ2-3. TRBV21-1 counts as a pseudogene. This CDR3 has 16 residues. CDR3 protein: CAGSKRDGNSTDTQYF. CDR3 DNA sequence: TGTGCCGGCAGCAAACGCGACGGAAATAGCACAGATACGCAGTATTTT.

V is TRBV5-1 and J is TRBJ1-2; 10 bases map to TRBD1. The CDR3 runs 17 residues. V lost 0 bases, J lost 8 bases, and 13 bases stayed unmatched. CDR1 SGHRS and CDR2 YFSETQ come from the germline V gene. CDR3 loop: CASSLGQLTGTGEGYTF. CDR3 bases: TGCGCCAGCAGCTTGGGACAACTTACCGGGACAGGGGAAGGCTACACCTTC.

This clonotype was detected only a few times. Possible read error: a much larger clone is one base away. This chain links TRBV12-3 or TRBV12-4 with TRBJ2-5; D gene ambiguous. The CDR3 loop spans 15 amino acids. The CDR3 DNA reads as TGTGCCAGCAGTTTATATCCAGGCACACAAGAGGCCCAGTACTTC. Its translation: CASSLYPGTQEAQYF.

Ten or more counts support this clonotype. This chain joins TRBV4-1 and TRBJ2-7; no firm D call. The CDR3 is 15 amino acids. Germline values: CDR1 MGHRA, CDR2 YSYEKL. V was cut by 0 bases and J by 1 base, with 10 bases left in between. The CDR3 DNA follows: TGCGCCAGCAGCCAAGATCTAATCAGATCCTACGAGCAGTACTTC. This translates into CASSQDLIRSYEQYF.

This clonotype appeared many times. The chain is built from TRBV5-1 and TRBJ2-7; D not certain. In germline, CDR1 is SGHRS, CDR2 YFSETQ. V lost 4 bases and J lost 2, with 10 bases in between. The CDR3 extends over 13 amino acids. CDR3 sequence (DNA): TGCGCCAGCAGCGTTGATTTGACCTACGAGCAGTACTTC. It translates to CASSVDLTYEQYF.

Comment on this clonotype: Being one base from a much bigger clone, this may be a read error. The CDR3 bases are TGCAGCGCCCTCGAAAGATACAATGAGCAGTACTTC. Protein product: CSALERYNEQYF. The chain uses TRBV29-1 and TRBJ2-4; no reliable D call. The CDR3 has 12 amino acids. With 7 bases removed from V and 13 bases from J, the gap between germline ends came to 20 bases. Germline V CDR1 and CDR2: SQVTM, ANQGSEA.